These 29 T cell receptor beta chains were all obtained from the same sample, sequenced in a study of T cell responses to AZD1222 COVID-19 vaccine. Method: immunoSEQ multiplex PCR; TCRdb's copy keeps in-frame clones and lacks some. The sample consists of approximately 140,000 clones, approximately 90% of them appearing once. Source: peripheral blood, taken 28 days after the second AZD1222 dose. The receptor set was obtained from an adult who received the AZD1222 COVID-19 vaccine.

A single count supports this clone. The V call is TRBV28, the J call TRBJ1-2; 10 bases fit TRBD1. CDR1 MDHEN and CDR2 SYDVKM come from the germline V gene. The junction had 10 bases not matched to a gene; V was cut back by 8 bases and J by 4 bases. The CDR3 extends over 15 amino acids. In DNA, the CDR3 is TGTGCCAGCGTCAGACAGGGGGCTTCTGGCTATGGCTACACCTTC. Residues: CASVRQGASGYGYTF.

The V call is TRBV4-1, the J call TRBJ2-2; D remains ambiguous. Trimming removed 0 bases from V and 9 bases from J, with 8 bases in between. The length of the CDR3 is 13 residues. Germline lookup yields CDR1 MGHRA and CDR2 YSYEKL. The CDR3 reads CASSQERYRELFF. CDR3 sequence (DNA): TGCGCCAGCAGCCAAGAGAGATACCGGGAGCTGTTTTTT.

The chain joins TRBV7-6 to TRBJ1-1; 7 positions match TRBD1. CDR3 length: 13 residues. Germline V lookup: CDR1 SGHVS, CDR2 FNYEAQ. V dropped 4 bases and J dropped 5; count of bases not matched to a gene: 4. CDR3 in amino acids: CASSSPTGTEAFF. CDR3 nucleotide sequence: TGTGCCAGCAGCTCTCCGACAGGGACTGAAGCTTTCTTT.

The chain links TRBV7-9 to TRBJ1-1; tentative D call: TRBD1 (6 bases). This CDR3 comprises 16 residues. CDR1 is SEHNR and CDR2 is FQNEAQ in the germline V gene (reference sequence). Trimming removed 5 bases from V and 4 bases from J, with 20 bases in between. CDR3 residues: CASSQGQTIGSTEAFF. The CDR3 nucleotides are TGTGCCAGCAGCCAAGGACAGACCATAGGGAGCACTGAAGCTTTCTTT.

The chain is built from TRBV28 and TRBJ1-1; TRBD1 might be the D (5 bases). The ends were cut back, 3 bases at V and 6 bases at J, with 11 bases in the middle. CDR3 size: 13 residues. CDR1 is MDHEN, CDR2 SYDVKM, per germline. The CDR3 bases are TGTGCCAGCAGTTTTGGGGGTAACGCTGAAGCTTTCTTT. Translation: CASSFGGNAEAFF.

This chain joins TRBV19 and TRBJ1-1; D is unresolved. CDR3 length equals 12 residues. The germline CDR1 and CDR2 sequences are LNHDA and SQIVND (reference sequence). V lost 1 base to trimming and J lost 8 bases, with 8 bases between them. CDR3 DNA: TGTGCCAGTAGTATAGCCGCATGGGAAGCTTTCTTT. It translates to CASSIAAWEAFF.

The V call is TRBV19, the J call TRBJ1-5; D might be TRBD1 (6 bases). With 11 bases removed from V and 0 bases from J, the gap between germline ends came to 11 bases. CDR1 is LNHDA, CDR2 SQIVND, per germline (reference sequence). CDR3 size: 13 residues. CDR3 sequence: CACRGGSNQPQHF. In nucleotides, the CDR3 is TGTGCCTGCAGGGGTGGTAGCAATCAGCCCCAGCATTTT.

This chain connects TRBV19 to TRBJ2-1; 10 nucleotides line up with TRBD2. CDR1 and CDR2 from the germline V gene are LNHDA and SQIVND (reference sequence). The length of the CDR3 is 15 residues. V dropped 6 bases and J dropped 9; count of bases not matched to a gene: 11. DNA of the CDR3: TGTGCCAGTAGCTTACTAGCGGGATTGATTGGTGAGCAGTTCTTC. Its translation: CASSLLAGLIGEQFF.

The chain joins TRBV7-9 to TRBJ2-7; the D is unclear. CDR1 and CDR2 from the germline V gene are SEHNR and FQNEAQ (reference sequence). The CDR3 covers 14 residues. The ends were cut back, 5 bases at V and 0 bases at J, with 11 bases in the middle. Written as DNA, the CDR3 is TGTGCCAGCAGCCCGACGGACGCCTCCTACGAGCAGTACTTC. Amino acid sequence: CASSPTDASYEQYF.

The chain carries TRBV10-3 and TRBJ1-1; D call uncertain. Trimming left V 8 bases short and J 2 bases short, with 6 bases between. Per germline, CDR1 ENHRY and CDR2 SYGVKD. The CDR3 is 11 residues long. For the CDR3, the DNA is TGTGCCATCGGCAGCAACACTGAAGCTTTCTTT. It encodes CAIGSNTEAFF.

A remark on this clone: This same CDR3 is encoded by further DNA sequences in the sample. CDR3 protein: CASSLVDTQYF. CDR3 DNA sequence: TGTGCCAGCAGTTTAGTTGATACGCAGTATTTT. The chain joins TRBV12-3 or TRBV12-4 to TRBJ2-3; D is unresolved. The CDR3 consists of 11 residues. V lost 1 base and J lost 6, with 2 bases in between.

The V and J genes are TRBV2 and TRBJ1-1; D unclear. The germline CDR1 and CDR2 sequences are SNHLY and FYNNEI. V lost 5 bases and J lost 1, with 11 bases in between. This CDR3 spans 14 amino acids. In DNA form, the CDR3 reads TGTGCCAGCAGTATCGGCCCTGGGAACACTGAAGCTTTCTTT. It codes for CASSIGPGNTEAFF.

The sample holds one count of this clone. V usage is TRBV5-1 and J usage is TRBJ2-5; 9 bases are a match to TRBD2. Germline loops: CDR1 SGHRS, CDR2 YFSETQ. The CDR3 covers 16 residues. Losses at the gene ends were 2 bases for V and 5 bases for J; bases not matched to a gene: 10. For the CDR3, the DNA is TGCGCCAGCAGCTTAACGAGCGGGAGGAATGGGGAGACCCAGTACTTC. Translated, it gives CASSLTSGRNGETQYF.

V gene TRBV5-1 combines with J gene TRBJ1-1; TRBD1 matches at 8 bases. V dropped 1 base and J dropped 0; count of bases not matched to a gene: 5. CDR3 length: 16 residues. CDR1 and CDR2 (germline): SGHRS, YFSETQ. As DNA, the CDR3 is TGCGCCAGCAGCTTGCGCCGACAGGGGATGAACACTGAAGCTTTCTTT. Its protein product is CASSLRRQGMNTEAFF.

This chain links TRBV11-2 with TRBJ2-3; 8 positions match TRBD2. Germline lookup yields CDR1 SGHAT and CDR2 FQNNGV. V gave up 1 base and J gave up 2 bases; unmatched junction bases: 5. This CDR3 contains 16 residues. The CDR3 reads CASSLVTGGPTDTQYF. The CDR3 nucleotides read TGTGCCAGCAGCTTAGTAACGGGAGGGCCCACAGATACGCAGTATTTT.

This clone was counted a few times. CDR3 in amino acids: CAISEFAGGLSGNTIYF. CDR3 sequence (DNA): TGTGCCATCAGTGAGTTTGCAGGGGGACTCTCTGGAAACACCATATATTTT. The chain joins TRBV10-3 to TRBJ1-3; 7 bases agree with TRBD1. Germline values: CDR1 ENHRY, CDR2 SYGVKD. The trim removed 1 base at V and 0 bases at J, leaving 6 bases unmatched. CDR3 size: 17 residues.

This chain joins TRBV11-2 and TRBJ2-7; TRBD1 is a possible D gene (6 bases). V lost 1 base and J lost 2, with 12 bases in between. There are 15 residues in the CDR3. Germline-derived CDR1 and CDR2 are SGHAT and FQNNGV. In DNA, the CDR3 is TGTGCCAGCAGCTTAGTCCAGGGGTTTACCTACGAGCAGTACTTC. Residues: CASSLVQGFTYEQYF. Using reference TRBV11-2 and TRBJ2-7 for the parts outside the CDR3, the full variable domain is EAGVAQSPRYKIIEKRQSVAFWCNPISGHATLYWYQQILGQGPKLLIQFQNNGVVDDSQLPKDRFSAERLKGVDSTLKIQPAKLEDSAVYLCASSLVQGFTYEQYFGPGTRLTVT.

The DNA of the CDR3 is TGTGCCAGCAGCTTAGGCCTGATGGCGGGGCGCTCCTACGAGCAGTACTTC. Translating gives CASSLGLMAGRSYEQYF. The rearrangement uses TRBV7-9 and TRBJ2-7, with D possibly matching TRBD2 (6 bases). The CDR3 contains 17 residues. CDR1 and CDR2 (germline): SEHNR, FQNEAQ (reference sequence). V dropped 1 base and J dropped 0 bases, with 16 bases sitting between them.

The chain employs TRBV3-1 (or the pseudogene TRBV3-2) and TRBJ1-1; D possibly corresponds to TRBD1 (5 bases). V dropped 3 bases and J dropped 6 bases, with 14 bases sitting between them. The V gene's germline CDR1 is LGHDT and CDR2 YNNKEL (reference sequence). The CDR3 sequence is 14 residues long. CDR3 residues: CASSQIGGAAEAFF. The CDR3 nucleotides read TGTGCCAGCAGCCAGATCGGGGGAGCCGCTGAAGCTTTCTTT.

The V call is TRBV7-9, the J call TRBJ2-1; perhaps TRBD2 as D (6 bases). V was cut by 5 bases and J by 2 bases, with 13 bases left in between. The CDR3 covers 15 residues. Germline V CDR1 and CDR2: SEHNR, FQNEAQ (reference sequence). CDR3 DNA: TGTGCCAGCAGCGTGACTAGTGGCGCCTACAATGAGCAGTTCTTC. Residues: CASSVTSGAYNEQFF.

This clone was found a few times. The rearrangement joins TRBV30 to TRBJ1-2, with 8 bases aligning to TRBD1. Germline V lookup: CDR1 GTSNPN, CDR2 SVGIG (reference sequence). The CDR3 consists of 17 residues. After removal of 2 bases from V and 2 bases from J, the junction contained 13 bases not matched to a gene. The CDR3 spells CAWSRILGQAGNYGYTF. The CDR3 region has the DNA TGTGCCTGGAGTAGAATATTGGGACAGGCGGGGAACTATGGCTACACCTTC.

The CDR3 is CASSLDLITNYGYTF. For the CDR3, the DNA is TGTGCCAGCAGCTTAGATCTGATTACTAACTATGGCTACACCTTC. This rearrangement joins TRBV7-2 to TRBJ1-2, with D unresolved. Germline V gene data show CDR1 as SGHTA and CDR2 as FQGNSA. The CDR3 length is 15 residues. Trimming took off 1 base at V and 0 bases at J, with 9 bases between the two ends.

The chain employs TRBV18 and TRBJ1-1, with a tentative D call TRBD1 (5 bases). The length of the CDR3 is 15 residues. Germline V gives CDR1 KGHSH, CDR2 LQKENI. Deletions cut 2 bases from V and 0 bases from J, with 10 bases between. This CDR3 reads CASSPNLGVNTEAFF. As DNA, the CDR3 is TGTGCCAGCTCACCAAACCTAGGGGTGAACACTGAAGCTTTCTTT.

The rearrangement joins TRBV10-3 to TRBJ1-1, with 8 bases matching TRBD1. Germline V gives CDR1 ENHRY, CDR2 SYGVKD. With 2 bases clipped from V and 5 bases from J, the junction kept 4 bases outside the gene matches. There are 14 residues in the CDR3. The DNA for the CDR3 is TGTGCCATCAGTGAGGGACAGGGAAGGACTGAAGCTTTCTTT. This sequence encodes CAISEGQGRTEAFF.

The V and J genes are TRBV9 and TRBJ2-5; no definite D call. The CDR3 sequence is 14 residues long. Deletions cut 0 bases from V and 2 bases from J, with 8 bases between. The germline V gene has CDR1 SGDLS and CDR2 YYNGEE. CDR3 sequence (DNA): TGTGCCAGCAGCGTAGAAGTCAGTCAAGAGACCCAGTACTTC. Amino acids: CASSVEVSQETQYF. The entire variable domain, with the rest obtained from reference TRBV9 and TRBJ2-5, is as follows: DSGVTQTPKHLITATGQRVTLRCSPRSGDLSVYWYQQSLDQGLQFLIQYYNGEERAKGNILERFSAQQFPDLHSELNLSSLELGDSALYFCASSVEVSQETQYFGPGTRLLVL.

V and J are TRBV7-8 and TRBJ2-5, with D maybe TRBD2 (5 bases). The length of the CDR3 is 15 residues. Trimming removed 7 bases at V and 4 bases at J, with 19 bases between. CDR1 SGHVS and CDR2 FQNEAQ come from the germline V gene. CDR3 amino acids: CASIPWERALETQYF. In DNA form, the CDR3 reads TGTGCCAGCATCCCCTGGGAGAGGGCCCTAGAGACCCAGTACTTC.

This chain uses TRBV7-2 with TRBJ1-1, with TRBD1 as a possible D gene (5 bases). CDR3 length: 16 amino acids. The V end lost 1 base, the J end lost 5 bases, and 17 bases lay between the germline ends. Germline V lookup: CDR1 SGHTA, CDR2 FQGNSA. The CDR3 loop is CASSLGAGTPLTEAFF. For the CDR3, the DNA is TGTGCCAGCAGCTTAGGTGCAGGGACCCCCTTAACTGAAGCTTTCTTT. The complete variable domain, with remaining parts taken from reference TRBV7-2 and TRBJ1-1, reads GAGVSQSPSNKVTEKGKDVELRCDPISGHTALYWYRQSLGQGLEFLIYFQGNSAPDKSGLPSDRFSAERTGGSVSTLTIQRTQQEDSAVYLCASSLGAGTPLTEAFFGQGTRLTVV.

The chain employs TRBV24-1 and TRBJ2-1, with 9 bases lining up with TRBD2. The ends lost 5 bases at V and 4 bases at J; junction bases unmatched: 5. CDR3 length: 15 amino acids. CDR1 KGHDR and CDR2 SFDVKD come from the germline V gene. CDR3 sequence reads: CATSVGTSSYNEQFF. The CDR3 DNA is TGTGCCACCAGTGTCGGGACTAGCAGTTACAATGAGCAGTTCTTC.

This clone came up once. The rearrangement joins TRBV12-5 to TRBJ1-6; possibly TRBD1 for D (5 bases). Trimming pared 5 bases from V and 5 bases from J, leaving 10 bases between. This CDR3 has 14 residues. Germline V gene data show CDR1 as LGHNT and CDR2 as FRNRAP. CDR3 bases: TGTGCTAGTGGTGCCCAGGGTCATAATTCACCCCTCCACTTT. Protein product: CASGAQGHNSPLHF.